The T cell receptor beta chain under discussion was sequenced for a study of blood T cells in healthy people across ages. Using a J-beta primer mix together with a sample-barcoded 5' primer, a second PCR was run for roughly 7 to 12 cycles. All cDNA molecules were each tagged by a template-switch adaptor with 12 random nucleotides. Each CDR3 protein is one row after TCRdb ran MiXCR on the 5' RACE reads. The sample lists some 790,000 distinct CDR3 sequences, more than 25% occurring once. Trimming removed 2 bases at V and 3 bases at J, with 14 bases between. The CDR3 loop spans 15 amino acids. CDR1 is SGHDN, CDR2 FVKESK, per germline.

Sequencing was performed on blood. This clonotype was obtained from a woman older than 75 in good health. V is TRBV14 and J is TRBJ2-7; D may be TRBD1 (6 bases). DNA for the CDR3: TGTGCCAGCAGCCAATATCACAGGGCCATCTACGAGCAGTACTTC. This gives the protein CASSQYHRAIYEQYF.